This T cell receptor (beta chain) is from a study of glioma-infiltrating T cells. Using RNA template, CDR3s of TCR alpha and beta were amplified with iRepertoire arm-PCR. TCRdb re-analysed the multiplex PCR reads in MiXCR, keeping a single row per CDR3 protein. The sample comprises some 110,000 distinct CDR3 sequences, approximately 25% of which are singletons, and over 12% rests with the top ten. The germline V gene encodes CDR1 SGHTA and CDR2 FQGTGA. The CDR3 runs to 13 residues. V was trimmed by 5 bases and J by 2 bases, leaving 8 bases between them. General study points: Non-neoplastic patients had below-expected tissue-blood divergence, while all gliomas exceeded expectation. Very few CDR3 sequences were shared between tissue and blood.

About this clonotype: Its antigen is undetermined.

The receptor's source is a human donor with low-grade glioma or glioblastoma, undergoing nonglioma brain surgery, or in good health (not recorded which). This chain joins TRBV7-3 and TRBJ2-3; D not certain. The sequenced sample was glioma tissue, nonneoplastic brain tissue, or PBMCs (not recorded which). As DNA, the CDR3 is TGTGCCAGCAGCCGTCATACCACAGATACGCAGTATTTT. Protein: CASSRHTTDTQYF.